The clone carrying this T cell receptor (beta chain) showed up many times. Its antigen is not known. Via MiXCR, TCRdb re-called the RT-PCR reads, giving one row per CDR3 protein. The profile covers under 850,000 distinct CDR3 sequences, with around 20% appearing a single time and approximately 10% taken by the ten largest. This entry belongs to a study of response to subunit inactivated influenza vaccine. Study-level results: Only a handful of new T cells, the authors suggested, are recruited with each seasonal influenza vaccination.

Germline V gene data show CDR1 as MNHEY and CDR2 as SVGEGT. J was trimmed by 3 bases and V by 6 bases; bases with no gene match: 10. CDR3 length: 15 residues. The receptor comes from a middle-aged man who received an inactivated influenza vaccine. The V gene is TRBV6-2 or TRBV6-3, the J gene TRBJ2-7; TRBD1 agrees at 8 bases. The sequencing here drew on PBMCs from blood, taken around 5 days after vaccination. CDR3 DNA: TGTGCCAGCAGGGAGCAGGGGGCGCGAATCTACGAGCAGTACTTC. It specifies CASREQGARIYEQYF.